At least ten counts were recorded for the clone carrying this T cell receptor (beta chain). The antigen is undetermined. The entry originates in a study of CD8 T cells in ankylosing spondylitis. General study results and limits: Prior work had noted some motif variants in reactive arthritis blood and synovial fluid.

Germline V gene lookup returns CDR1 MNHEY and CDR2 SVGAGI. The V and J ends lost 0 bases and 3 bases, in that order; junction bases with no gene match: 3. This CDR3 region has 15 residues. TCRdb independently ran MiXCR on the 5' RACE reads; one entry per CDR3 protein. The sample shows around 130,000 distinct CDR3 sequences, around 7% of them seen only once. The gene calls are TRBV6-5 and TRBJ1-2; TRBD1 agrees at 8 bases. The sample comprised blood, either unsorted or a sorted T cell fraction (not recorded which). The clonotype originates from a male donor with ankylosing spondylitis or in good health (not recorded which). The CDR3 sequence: CASSYSGRGHYGYTF. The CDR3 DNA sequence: TGTGCCAGCAGTTACTCAGGCAGGGGGCACTATGGCTACACCTTC.